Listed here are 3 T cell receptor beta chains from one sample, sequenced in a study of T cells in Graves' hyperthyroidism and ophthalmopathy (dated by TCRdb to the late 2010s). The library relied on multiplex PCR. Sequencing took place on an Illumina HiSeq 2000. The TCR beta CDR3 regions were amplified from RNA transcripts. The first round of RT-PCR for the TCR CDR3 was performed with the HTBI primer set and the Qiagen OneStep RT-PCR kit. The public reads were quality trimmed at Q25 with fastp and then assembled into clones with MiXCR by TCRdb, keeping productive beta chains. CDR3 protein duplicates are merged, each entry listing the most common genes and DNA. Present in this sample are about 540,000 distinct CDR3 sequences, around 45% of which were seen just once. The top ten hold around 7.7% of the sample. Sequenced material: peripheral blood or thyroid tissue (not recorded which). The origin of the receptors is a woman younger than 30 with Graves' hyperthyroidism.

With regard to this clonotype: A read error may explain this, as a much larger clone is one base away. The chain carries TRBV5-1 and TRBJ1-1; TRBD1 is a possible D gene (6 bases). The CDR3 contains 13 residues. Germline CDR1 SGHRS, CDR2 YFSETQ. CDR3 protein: CASSLVGGAEALF. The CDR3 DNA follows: TGCGCCAGCAGCTTGGTAGGGGGGGCTGAAGCTCTCTTT.

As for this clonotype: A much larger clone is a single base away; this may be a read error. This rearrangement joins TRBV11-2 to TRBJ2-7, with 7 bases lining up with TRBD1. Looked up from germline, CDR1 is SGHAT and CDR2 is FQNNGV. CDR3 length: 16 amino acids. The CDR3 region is CASSRLPGQIMDEQCF. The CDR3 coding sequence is TGTGCCAGCAGTCGCCTCCCGGGACAGATTATGGACGAGCAGTGCTTC.

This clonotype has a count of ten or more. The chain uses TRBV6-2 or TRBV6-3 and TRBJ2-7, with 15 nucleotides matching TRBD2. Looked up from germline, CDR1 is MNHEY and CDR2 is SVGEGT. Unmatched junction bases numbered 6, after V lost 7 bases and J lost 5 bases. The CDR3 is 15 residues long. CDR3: CASTGTSGRIHEQYF. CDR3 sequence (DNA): TGTGCCAGCACCGGGACTAGCGGGAGGATCCACGAGCAGTACTTC.